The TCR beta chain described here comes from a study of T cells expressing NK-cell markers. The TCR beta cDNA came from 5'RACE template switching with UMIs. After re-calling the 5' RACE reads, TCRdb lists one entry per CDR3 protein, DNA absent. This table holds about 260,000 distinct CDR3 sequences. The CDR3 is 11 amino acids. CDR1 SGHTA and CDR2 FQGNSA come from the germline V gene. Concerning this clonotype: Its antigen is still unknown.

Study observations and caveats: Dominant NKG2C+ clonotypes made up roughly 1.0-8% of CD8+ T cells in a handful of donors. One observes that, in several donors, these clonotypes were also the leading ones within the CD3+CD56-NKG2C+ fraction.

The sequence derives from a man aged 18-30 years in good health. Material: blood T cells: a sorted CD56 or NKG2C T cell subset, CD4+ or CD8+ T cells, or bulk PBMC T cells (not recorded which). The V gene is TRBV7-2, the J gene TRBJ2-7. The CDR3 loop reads CASSRIYEQYF.